The 9 T cell receptor beta chains reported below all come from one sample, sequenced in a study of blood T cells in healthy people across ages (dated by TCRdb to between 2014 and 2016). Receptor libraries were prepared by 5' RACE. The reads were generated on an Illumina HiSeq 2500. A second PCR of about 6 to 11 cycles was run with a J-beta primer mix and a sample-barcoded 5' primer. Clones were called with MiXCR by TCRdb after fastp trimmed the public reads at Q25, and only in-frame beta chains were retained. Rows merge per CDR3 protein into single entries with the most common DNA and genes. This sample is represented by some 1.1 million distinct CDR3 sequences; 30% to 40% of them were singletons. Clones ranked in the top ten supply approximately 14% of the sample. Sequenced material: blood. Every receptor here comes from a man aged 18 to 29 in good health.

V usage is TRBV29-1 and J usage is TRBJ1-4; weak D call: TRBD1 (5 bases). CDR1 is SQVTM and CDR2 is ANQGSEA in the germline V gene. Trimming took 7 bases from V and 2 from J, leaving 8 bases between them. The CDR3 contains 12 residues. CDR3 DNA sequence: TGCAGCGGAACAGGCACTAATGAAAAACTGTTTTTT. It yields the protein CSGTGTNEKLFF.

There are many counts of this clonotype. J is TRBJ2-3 and V is TRBV4-3; TRBD2 matches 8 bases. The CDR3 length is 15 residues. V shed 4 bases, J shed 14 bases, and the junction held 17 bases outside the gene matches. Germline V gives CDR1 LGHNA, CDR2 YSLEER. The CDR3 here is CASSREKGLGEKVYF. CDR3 sequence (DNA): TGCGCCAGCAGCCGTGAAAAGGGACTAGGAGAGAAAGTGTATTTT.

This chain links TRBV4-3 with TRBJ2-7; D perhaps matches TRBD2 (5 bases). V lost 3 bases and J 7 bases, leaving 19 bases between the germline ends. The CDR3 sequence is 15 residues long. CDR1 is LGHNA and CDR2 is YSLEER in the germline V gene. CDR3 region: CASSQVERLHNEQYF. CDR3 sequence (DNA): TGCGCCAGCAGCCAGGTGGAGCGGCTTCACAATGAGCAGTACTTC.

The V call is TRBV6-5, the J call TRBJ1-1; D uncertain. The CDR3 has 15 amino acids. V lost 8 bases to trimming and J lost 3 bases, with 19 bases between them. The V gene's germline CDR1 is MNHEY and CDR2 SVGAGI. This chain's CDR3 is CASLHTRHGDTEAFF. The CDR3 DNA is TGTGCCAGCCTACACACGAGGCACGGGGACACTGAAGCTTTCTTT.

This clonotype has only one observation. In nucleotides, the CDR3 is TGCAGTGCTAGAGATGGGGGTAGGTTACCCTACAATGAGCAGTACTTC. Its translation: CSARDGGRLPYNEQYF. This chain connects TRBV20-1 to TRBJ2-1; either TRBD1 or TRBD2 may fit D (5 bases each). The assigned J gene may be wrong: the sequence end matches TRBJ2-7 better. Germline CDR1 DFQATT, CDR2 SNEGSKA (reference sequence). This CDR3 has 16 amino acids.

The chain has TRBV20-1 and TRBJ1-1; D is possibly TRBD1 (5 bases). V gave up 1 base and J gave up 2 bases, with 17 bases separating them. This CDR3 is built from 16 residues. Germline CDR1 and CDR2: DFQATT and SNEGSKA (reference sequence). The CDR3, as DNA: TGCAGTGCTAGAGGGGCCCCCTCGGGGCTAAACACTGAAGCTTTCTTT. It yields the protein CSARGAPSGLNTEAFF.

This clonotype has only a few counts. The V gene is TRBV5-1, the J gene TRBJ1-1; D is possibly TRBD1 (5 bases). V lost 2 bases and J lost 0, with 11 bases in between. Germline CDR1 reads SGHRS; CDR2 reads YFSETQ. This CDR3 comprises 15 residues. The CDR3 nucleotides are TGCGCCAGCAGCTTTGCTCAGGGCCTGAACACTGAAGCTTTCTTT. Encoded protein: CASSFAQGLNTEAFF.

In regard to this clonotype: The junction differs from germline at one of its ends, possibly a read error. The V gene is TRBV9, the J gene TRBJ2-1; D is ambiguous. Per germline, CDR1 SGDLS and CDR2 YYNGEE. The CDR3 runs 13 residues. CDR3 sequence: CVSSVGSHNEQFF. The CDR3, as DNA: TGTGTCAGCAGCGTAGGCTCTCACAATGAGCAGTTCTTC.

Note on this clonotype: At one end the junction does not follow the germline gene, possibly because of a read error. This sequence joins TRBV6-2 or TRBV6-3 and TRBJ2-3; D is unclear. Germline V gene data show CDR1 as MNHEY and CDR2 as SVGEGT. The CDR3 contains 14 residues. The CDR3: CANSYLDLRDTQYF. The CDR3 bases are TGTGCCAACAGTTACTTGGACCTACGGGATACGCAGTATTTT.